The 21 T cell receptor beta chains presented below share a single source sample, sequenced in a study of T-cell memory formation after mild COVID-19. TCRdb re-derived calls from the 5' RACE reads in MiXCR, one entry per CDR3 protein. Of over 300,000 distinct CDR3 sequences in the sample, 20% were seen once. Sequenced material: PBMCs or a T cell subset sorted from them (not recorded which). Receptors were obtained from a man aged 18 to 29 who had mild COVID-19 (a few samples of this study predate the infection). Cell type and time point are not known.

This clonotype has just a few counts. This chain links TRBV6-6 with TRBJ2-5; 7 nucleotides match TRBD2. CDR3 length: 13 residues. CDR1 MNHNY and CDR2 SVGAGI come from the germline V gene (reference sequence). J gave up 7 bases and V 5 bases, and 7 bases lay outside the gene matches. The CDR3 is CASSQSREGTQYF. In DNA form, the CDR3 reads TGTGCCAGCAGTCAATCCAGGGAGGGGACCCAGTACTTC.

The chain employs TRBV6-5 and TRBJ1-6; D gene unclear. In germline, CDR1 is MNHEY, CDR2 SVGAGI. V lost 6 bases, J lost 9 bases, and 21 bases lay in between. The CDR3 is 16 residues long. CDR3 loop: CASRSPGSGSGSPLHF. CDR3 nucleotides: TGTGCCAGCAGGTCCCCGGGTTCGGGGAGTGGTTCACCCCTCCACTTT.

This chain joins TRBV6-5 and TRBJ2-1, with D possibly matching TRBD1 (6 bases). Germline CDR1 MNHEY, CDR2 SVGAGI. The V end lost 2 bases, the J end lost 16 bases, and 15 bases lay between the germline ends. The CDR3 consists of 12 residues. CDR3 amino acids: CASSYMRGTEFF. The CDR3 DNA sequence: TGTGCCAGCAGTTACATGAGGGGGACGGAATTCTTC.

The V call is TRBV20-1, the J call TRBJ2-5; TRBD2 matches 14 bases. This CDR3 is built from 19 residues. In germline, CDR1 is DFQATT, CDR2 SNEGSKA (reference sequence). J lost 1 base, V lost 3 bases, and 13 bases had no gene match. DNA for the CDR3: TGCAGTGCTAGGGATACCGGACTAGCGGGGGGAATTGGCCAAGAGACCCAGTACTTC. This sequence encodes CSARDTGLAGGIGQETQYF.

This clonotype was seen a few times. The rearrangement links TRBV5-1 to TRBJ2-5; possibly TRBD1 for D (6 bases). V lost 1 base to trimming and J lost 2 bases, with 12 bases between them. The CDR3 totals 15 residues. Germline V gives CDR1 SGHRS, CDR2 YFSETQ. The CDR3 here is CASSLQGTSQETQYF. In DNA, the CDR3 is TGCGCCAGCAGCTTGCAGGGGACGAGTCAAGAGACCCAGTACTTC.

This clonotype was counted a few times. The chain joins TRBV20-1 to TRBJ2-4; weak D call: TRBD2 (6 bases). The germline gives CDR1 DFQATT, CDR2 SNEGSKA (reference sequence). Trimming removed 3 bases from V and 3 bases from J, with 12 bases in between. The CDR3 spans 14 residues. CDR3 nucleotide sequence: TGCAGTGCTAGGGAGGGCCCCAGCAAAAACATTCAGTACTTC. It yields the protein CSAREGPSKNIQYF.

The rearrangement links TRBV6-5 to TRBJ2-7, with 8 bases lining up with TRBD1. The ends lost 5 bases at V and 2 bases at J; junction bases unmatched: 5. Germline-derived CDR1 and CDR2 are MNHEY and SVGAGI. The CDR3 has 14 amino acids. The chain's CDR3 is CASSRPTGAYEQYF. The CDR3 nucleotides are TGTGCCAGCAGTCGACCGACAGGGGCCTACGAGCAGTACTTC.

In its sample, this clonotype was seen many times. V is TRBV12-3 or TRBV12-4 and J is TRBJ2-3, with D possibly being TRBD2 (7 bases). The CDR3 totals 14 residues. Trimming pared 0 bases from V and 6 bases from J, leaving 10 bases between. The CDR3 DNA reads TGTGCCAGCAGTTTAGCGGGGGGGCGCGATACGCAGTATTTT. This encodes CASSLAGGRDTQYF.

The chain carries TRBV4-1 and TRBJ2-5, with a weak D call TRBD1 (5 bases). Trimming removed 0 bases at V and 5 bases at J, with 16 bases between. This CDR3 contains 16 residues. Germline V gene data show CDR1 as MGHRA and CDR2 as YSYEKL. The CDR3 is CASSQDGQGSRETQYF. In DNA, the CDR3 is TGCGCCAGCAGCCAAGACGGCCAGGGTAGTAGGGAGACCCAGTACTTC.

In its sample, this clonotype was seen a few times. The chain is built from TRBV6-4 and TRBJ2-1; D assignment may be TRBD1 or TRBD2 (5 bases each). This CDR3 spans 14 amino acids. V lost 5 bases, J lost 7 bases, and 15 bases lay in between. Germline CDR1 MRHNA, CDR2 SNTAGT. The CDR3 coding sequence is TGTGCCAGCAGTACCTCCGGGACGGAGAATGAGCAGTTCTTC. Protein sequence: CASSTSGTENEQFF.

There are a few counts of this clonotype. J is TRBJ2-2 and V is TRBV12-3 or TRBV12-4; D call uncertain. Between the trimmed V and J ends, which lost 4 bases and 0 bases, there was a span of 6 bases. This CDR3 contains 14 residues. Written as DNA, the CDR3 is TGTGCCAGCAGTTCCCGACCGAACACCGGGGAGCTGTTTTTT. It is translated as CASSSRPNTGELFF.

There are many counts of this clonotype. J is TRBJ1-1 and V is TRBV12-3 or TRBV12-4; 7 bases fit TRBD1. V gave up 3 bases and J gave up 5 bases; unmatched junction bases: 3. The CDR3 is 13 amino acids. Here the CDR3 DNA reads TGTGCCAGCAGTTTCGGCAGGGGGACTGAAGCTTTCTTT. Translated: CASSFGRGTEAFF.

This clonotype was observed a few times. CDR3: CAISESSGSFAEAFF. CDR3 in DNA: TGTGCCATCAGTGAATCTTCAGGGTCGTTCGCTGAAGCTTTCTTT. The chain uses TRBV10-3 and TRBJ1-1; weak D call: TRBD1 (5 bases). Trimming pared 3 bases from V and 6 bases from J, leaving 17 bases between. This CDR3 comprises 15 residues. Germline V lookup: CDR1 ENHRY, CDR2 SYGVKD.

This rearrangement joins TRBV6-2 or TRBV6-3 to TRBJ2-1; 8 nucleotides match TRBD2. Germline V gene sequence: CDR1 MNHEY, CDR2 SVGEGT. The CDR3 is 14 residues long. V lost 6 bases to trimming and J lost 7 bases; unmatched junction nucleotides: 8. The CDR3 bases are TGTGCCAGCAGGCCAGCGGGGGCGAAAAATGAGCAGTTCTTC. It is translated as CASRPAGAKNEQFF.

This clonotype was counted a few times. In DNA form, the CDR3 reads TGTGCCAGCAGTTACTTGAGGGAGGGGGCATCGAAGACCCAGTACTTC. Translating it yields CASSYLREGASKTQYF. This sequence joins TRBV6-2 or TRBV6-3 and TRBJ2-5, with D perhaps given as TRBD1 or TRBD2 (7 bases each). There are 16 residues in the CDR3. Per the germline V gene, CDR1 is MNHEY and CDR2 is SVGEGT. V lost 1 base to trimming and J lost 6 bases, with 18 bases between them.

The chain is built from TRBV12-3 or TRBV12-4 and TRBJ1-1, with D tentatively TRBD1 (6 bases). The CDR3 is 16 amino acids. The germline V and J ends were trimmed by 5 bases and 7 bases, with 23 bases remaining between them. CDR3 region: CASSLRQAGFGDEAFF. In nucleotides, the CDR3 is TGTGCCAGCAGTCTCAGACAGGCGGGCTTTGGTGATGAAGCTTTCTTT.

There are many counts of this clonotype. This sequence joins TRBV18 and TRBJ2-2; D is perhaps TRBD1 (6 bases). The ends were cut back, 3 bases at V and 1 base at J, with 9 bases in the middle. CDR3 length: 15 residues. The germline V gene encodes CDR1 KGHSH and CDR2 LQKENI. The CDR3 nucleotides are TGTGCCAGCTCACCCTCGGGACAGAACACCGGGGAGCTGTTTTTT. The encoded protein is CASSPSGQNTGELFF.

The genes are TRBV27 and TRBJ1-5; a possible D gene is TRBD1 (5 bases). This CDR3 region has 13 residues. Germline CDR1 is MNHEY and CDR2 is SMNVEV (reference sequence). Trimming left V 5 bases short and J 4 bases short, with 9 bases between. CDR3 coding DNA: TGTGCCAGCAGTACCGGGACGAATCAGCCCCAGCATTTT. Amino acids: CASSTGTNQPQHF.

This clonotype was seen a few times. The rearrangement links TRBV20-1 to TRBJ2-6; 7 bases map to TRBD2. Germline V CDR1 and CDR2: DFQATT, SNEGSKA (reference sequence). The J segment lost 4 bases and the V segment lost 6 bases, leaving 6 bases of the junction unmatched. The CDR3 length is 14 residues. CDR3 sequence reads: CSAPAGLGANVLTF. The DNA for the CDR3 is TGCAGTGCCCCAGCGGGGTTGGGGGCCAACGTCCTGACTTTC.

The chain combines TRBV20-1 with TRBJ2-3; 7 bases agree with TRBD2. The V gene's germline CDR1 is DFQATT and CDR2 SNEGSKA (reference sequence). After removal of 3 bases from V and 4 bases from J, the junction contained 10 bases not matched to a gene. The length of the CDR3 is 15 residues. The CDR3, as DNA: TGCAGTGCTAGTTGGGGAGGGGCGAGGGCAGATACGCAGTATTTT. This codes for CSASWGGARADTQYF.

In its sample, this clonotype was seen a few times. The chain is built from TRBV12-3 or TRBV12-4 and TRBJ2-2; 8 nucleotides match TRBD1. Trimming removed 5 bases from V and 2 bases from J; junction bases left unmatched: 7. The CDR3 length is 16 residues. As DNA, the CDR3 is TGTGCCAGCAGTCCGTACGGGACAGGCAACACCGGGGAGCTGTTTTTT. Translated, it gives CASSPYGTGNTGELFF.